This is a list of T cell receptor beta chains from one sample in a study of cytomegalovirus exposure and HLA in healthy donors. This table comes from immunoSEQ multiplex PCR, and its TCRdb copy is limited to in-frame clones, with some not included. The sample includes some 260,000 clones, about 90% of them seen just once. Specimen: PBMCs. These receptors were taken from a man aged 18 to 29 in good health and CMV-seropositive. CDR3s include the opening cysteine and the closing phenylalanine or tryptophan. The D gene is left open where the match is weak. Clone size is shown for a subset of rows, as once, few, many or a class of expanded clone.

J gene	CDR3 length	clone size	D gene	V gene	CDR3 protein	CDR3 DNA
TRBJ2-5	18	once	TRBD2	TRBV10-3	CAISASSGSMAYQETQYF	TGTGCCATCAGTGCATCTAGCGGGAGTATGGCGTACCAAGAGACCCAGTACTTC
TRBJ2-3	16	once	TRBD2	TRBV30	CAWSVGLAGGSDTQYF	TGTGCCTGGAGTGTAGGACTAGCGGGAGGTTCAGATACGCAGTATTTT
TRBJ2-7	14	few	.	TRBV30	CAWSTGTWTYEQYF	TGTGCCTGGAGTACCGGGACATGGACCTACGAGCAGTACTTC
TRBJ1-1	13	.	.	TRBV2	CASRRGVLTEAFF	TGTGCCAGCAGAAGGGGTGTTTTGACTGAAGCTTTCTTT
TRBJ1-4	14	.	.	TRBV5-1	CASSSNGVNEKLFF	TGCGCCAGCAGCTCGAACGGAGTTAATGAAAAACTGTTTTTT
TRBJ2-7	16	.	TRBD2	TRBV7-8	CASSLARREIPYEQYF	TGTGCCAGCAGCTTAGCGCGGCGGGAGATACCCTACGAGCAGTACTTC
TRBJ2-1	18	.	TRBD2	TRBV4-3	CASSQGSASGRAYNEQFF	TGCGCCAGCAGCCAGGGAAGTGCCAGCGGGAGGGCTTACAATGAGCAGTTCTTC
TRBJ2-2	15	few	.	TRBV5-1	CASSPGGISTGELFF	TGCGCCAGCAGCCCGGGGGGCATCTCAACCGGGGAGCTGTTTTTT
TRBJ1-4	14	.	.	TRBV7-9	CASSLGWRSGKLFF	TGTGCCAGCAGCTTAGGATGGAGGTCTGGGAAACTGTTTTTT
TRBJ2-1	19	.	TRBD2	TRBV11-1	CATQQQKTSRSSSYNEQFF	TGTGCCACACAACAACAAAAGACTAGCCGAAGTAGCTCCTACAATGAGCAGTTCTTC
TRBJ1-1	12	.	.	TRBV12-5	CASADDSGEAFF	TGTGCTAGTGCCGACGACTCGGGTGAAGCTTTCTTT
TRBJ2-1	16	.	.	TRBV5-1	CASSLGLRSSYNEQFF	TGCGCCAGCAGCTTGGGACTCCGGAGCTCCTACAATGAGCAGTTCTTC
TRBJ1-5	14	.	.	TRBV7-6	CASSPAGTNQPQHF	TGTGCCAGCAGTCCCGCAGGGACCAATCAGCCCCAGCATTTT
TRBJ2-5	14	.	.	TRBV9	CASSVDTGEETQYF	TGTGCCAGCAGCGTAGATACAGGAGAAGAGACCCAGTACTTC
TRBJ2-2	13	.	.	TRBV18	CASSYRDTGELFF	TGTGCCAGCTCTTACCGCGACACCGGGGAGCTGTTTTTT
TRBJ1-2	16	once	.	TRBV19	CASSIDLWAGESGYTF	TGTGCCAGTAGTATAGATCTATGGGCCGGGGAGAGTGGCTACACCTTC
TRBJ2-7	17	once	TRBD2	TRBV5-1	CASSLSTRTSGSYEQYF	TGCGCCAGCAGCTTGTCGACCCGGACTAGCGGTTCCTACGAGCAGTACTTC
TRBJ2-5	13	.	TRBD1	TRBV5-4	CASSWDRKETQYF	TGTGCCAGCAGCTGGGACAGAAAAGAGACCCAGTACTTC
TRBJ2-5	15	.	.	TRBV5-4	CASSSPGSVGETQYF	TGTGCCAGCAGCTCGCCTGGGTCCGTCGGAGAGACCCAGTACTTC
TRBJ2-7	16	.	.	TRBV6-5	CASSYSGRTGYYEQYF	TGTGCCAGCAGTTACTCCGGGAGGACAGGATACTACGAGCAGTACTTC
TRBJ1-2	17	.	TRBD1	TRBV7-2	CASSLRMGQGATSGYTF	TGTGCCAGCAGCTTAAGGATGGGACAGGGGGCAACTAGTGGCTACACCTTC
TRBJ1-5	15	.	TRBD1	TRBV4-1	CASSSIRDRNQPQHF	TGCGCCAGCAGCTCGATCCGGGACAGAAATCAGCCCCAGCATTTT
TRBJ2-5	12	.	.	TRBV29-1	CSGLGWDETQYF	TGCAGCGGACTAGGTTGGGACGAGACCCAGTACTTC
TRBJ2-7	11	.	.	TRBV7-2	CASSLFHEQYF	TGTGCCAGCAGCTTATTCCACGAGCAGTACTTC
TRBJ2-1	16	.	.	TRBV28	CASSFLTPGRQGEQFF	TGTGCCAGCAGTTTCCTAACTCCGGGACGCCAGGGTGAGCAGTTCTTC
TRBJ2-5	15	.	TRBD2	TRBV30	CAWSVGSGRVKTQYF	TGTGCCTGGAGTGTTGGTAGCGGGAGGGTAAAGACCCAGTACTTC
TRBJ1-1	11	.	.	TRBV20-1	CSERGDTEAFF	TGCAGTGAACGCGGGGACACTGAAGCTTTCTTT